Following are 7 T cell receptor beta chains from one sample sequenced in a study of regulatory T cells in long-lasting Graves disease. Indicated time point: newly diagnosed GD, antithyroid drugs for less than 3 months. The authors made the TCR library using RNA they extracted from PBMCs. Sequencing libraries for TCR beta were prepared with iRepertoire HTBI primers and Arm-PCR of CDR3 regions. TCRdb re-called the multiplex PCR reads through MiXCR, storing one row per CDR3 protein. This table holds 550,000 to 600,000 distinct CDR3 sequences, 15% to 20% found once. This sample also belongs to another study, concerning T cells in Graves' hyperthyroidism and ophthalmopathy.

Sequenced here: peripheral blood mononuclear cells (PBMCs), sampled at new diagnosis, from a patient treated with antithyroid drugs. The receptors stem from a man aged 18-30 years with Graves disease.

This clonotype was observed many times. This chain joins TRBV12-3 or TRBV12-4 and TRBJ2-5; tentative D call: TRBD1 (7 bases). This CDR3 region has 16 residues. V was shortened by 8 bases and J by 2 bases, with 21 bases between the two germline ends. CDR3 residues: CASSAQGGGRQETQYF. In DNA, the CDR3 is TGTGCCAGCTCCGCCCAGGGGGGTGGCCGACAAGAGACCCAGTACTTC.

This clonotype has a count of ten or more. The CDR3 DNA reads TGTGCCAGCAGCTCGGAGGGGGGAGTCAGCAATCAGCCCCAGCATTTT. Amino acids: CASSSEGGVSNQPQHF. V is TRBV7-8 and J is TRBJ1-5, with D possibly matching TRBD1 (6 bases). V gave up 4 bases and J gave up 1 base, with 14 bases separating them. The CDR3 loop spans 16 amino acids. The germline V gene encodes CDR1 SGHVS and CDR2 FQNEAQ.

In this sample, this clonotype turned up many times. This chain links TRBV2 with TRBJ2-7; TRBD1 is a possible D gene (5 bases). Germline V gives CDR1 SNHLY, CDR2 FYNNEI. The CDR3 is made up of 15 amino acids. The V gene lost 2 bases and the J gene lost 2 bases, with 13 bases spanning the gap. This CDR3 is CASSERQMGAYEQYF. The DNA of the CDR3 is TGTGCCAGCAGTGAAAGACAGATGGGCGCCTACGAGCAGTACTTC.

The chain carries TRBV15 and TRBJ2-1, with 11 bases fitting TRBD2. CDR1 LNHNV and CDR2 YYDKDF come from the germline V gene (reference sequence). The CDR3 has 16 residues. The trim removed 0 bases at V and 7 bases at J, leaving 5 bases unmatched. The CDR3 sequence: CATSRDGLAGGNEQFF. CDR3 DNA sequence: TGTGCCACCAGCAGAGATGGTCTAGCGGGAGGTAATGAGCAGTTCTTC.

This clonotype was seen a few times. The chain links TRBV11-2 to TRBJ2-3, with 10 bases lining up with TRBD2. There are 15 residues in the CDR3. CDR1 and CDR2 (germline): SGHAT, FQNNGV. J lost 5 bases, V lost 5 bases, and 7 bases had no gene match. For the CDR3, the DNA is TGTGCCAGCAGCCCGACTATAGCGGGAGGAGATACGCAGTATTTT. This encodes CASSPTIAGGDTQYF.

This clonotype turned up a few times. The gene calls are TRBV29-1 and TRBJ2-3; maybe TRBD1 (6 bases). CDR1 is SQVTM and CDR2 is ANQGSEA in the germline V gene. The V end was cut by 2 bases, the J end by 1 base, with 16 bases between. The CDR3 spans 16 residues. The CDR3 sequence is CSVEILGTWRTDTQYF. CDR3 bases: TGCAGCGTTGAAATTTTGGGGACATGGCGCACAGATACGCAGTATTTT.

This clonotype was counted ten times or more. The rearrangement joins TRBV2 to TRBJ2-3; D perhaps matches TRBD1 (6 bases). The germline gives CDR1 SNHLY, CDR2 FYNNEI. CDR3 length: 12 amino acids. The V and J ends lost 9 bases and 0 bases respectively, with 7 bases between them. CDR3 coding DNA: TGTGCCAGTGGACAGAGCACAGATACGCAGTATTTT. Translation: CASGQSTDTQYF.